The 4 T cell receptor beta chains given below trace back to one sample, sequenced in a study of molecular identifiers for immune sequencing clone quantification. TCRdb ran MiXCR on the PCR reads and lists one entry per CDR3 protein. The repertoire holds some 94,000 distinct CDR3 sequences, about 23% seen once, with 0.6% to 0.9% in the top ten. Material: naive CD8+ T cells from blood, with Jurkat cell RNA spiked in. The subset here: FACS-sorted CD8+CD4-CCR7+CD45RA+ naive T cells. These receptors were collected from a human donor in good health. Some libraries in this study had Jurkat cell RNA spiked in.

In this sample, this clonotype turned up many times. The chain recombines TRBV7-9 with TRBJ2-5, with TRBD2 matching over 13 bases. This CDR3 has 14 amino acids. V shed 5 bases and J 6 bases; nucleotides not matched to a gene: 3. Looked up from germline, CDR1 is SEHNR and CDR2 is FQNEAQ (reference sequence). CDR3 coding DNA: TGTGCCAGCAGCCGGACTAGCGGGAGTCAGACCCAGTACTTC. Encoded protein: CASSRTSGSQTQYF. The variable domain in full, completed from reference TRBV7-9 and TRBJ2-5, reads DTGVSQNPRHKITKRGQNVTFRCDPISEHNRLYWYRQTLGQGPEFLTYFQNEAQLEKSRLLSDRFSAERPKGSFSTLEIQRTEQGDSAMYLCASSRTSGSQTQYFGPGTRLLVL.

This clonotype has just a few counts. The rearrangement joins TRBV6-2 or TRBV6-3 to TRBJ2-3; 10 bases fit TRBD1. CDR1 and CDR2 from the germline V gene are MNHEY and SVGEGT. This CDR3 has 16 amino acids. With 11 bases clipped from V and 0 bases from J, the junction kept 11 bases outside the gene matches. The CDR3 region is CACWTGGYSSTDTQYF. In DNA, the CDR3 is TGTGCCTGTTGGACAGGGGGGTATTCCAGCACAGATACGCAGTATTTT.

This clonotype occurred many times. The V call is TRBV7-9, the J call TRBJ1-2; no reliable D call. The CDR3 is 12 residues long. Trimming took 1 base from V and 4 from J, leaving 4 bases between them. Germline lookup yields CDR1 SEHNR and CDR2 FQNEAQ (reference sequence). The CDR3 here is CASSLGGYGYTF. Written as DNA, the CDR3 is TGTGCCAGCAGCTTAGGCGGCTATGGCTACACCTTC.

This clonotype was observed many times. The V and J genes are TRBV25-1 and TRBJ1-1, with D tentatively TRBD1 (6 bases). V lost 1 base and J 5 bases, leaving 14 bases between the germline ends. The CDR3 loop spans 15 amino acids. Germline CDR1 reads MGHDK; CDR2 reads SYGVNS. CDR3 amino acids: CASSESGGHLTEAFF. The CDR3 DNA follows: TGTGCCAGCAGTGAATCGGGGGGGCACTTGACTGAAGCTTTCTTT.